This T cell receptor (beta chain) was retrieved from a study of CD8+ T cells in alopecia areata (dated by TCRdb to between 2017 and 2018). A note on the overall study: Treated patients were enrolled in an open-label pilot trial of oral tofacitinib at 5 to 10 mg twice daily for moderate-to-severe alopecia areata. Tofacitinib was administered for 6 to 18 months, and 6 months of follow-up off drug were then conducted to assess delayed response and recurrence. The SALT score, which quantifies the percentage of affected scalp surface area, was used to measure disease severity in treated patients. In both human patients and the C3H/HeJ mouse model, the study applied high-throughput TCRbeta sequencing to look at T cell clonal expansion in alopecia areata. Scalp tissue and sorted CD4+ and CD8+ peripheral blood T cells from patchy and totalis/universalis alopecia areata patients and from healthy controls were covered by human TCRbeta sequencing. Biopsies were taken from tofacitinib-treated patients at baseline and again at 4 and 24 weeks into treatment, and several of those patients also had a later scalp biopsy. Scalp clonality was compared among normal scalp (n=4), patchy alopecia areata scalp (n=8), and alopecia totalis/universalis scalp (n=8). The RNA source kit depended on sample type: the PAXgene miRNA kit for fixed scalp, the miRNeasy kit for PBMCs, and the RNeasy kit for mouse skin. Amplification of TCRbeta CDR3 regions was done by immunoSEQ multiplex PCR using 35 Vbeta forward primers and 13 Jbeta reverse primers. Overall study outcomes, separate from this receptor: Tofacitinib significantly decreased scalp clonality and the number of expanded CD8+ clones among the top 100 scalp clones. Many expanded lesional clones persisted in scalp and blood during tofacitinib treatment, which may partly explain relapse after stopping treatment. Lesional scalp, especially in alopecia totalis/universalis, showed higher clonality and more expanded CD8+ clones than normal scalp, suggesting antigenic drive. Resident alphabeta T cells in normal human skin are also sequenced, complicating scalp TCR repertoire analysis, unlike mouse skin dominated by gammadelta T cells. Because the treated cohort was small and had just a single nonresponder, larger studies are needed to establish links between baseline CD8+ expansion and response. Shared TCR sequences between patients were less evident than in mice, which may be partly attributable to HLA diversity in the patient population.

Interpreted using the paper, the time point label stands for: 20 to 30 weeks on oral tofacitinib. The treatment or condition label corresponds to: oral pan-JAK inhibitor, 5-10 mg twice daily. Lesional scalp punch biopsies and peripheral blood were collected from alopecia areata patients. PBMCs were isolated by density centrifugation and stained for CD3, CD4 and CD8, and CD4+ and CD8+ T cells were sorted on a FACSAria. Only one count was recorded for this clone. No cognate antigen has been identified for it. No much larger clone is present one base from it, and per-base qualities are unavailable. The CDR3 spans 13 residues, from the cysteine through the phenylalanine. The entry retains the CDR3 DNA only, 39 bases that are in frame from base 1. The germline V gene encodes CDR1 GTSNPN and CDR2 SVGIG (reference sequence). V lost 8 bases and J lost 4 bases, and the count of bases not matched to a germline gene is 7.

The library was produced with the immunoSEQ multiplex PCR assay. To provide template for TCR sequencing, every sample had RNA extracted and reverse transcribed into cDNA. SuperScript III was used for first-strand cDNA synthesis, primed with a 2:1 mix of oligo-dT and random hexamers. A synthetic immune receptor repertoire was used to assess amplification bias, and residual bias was removed computationally. As for how the authors treated the data: After raw reads were preprocessed to remove errors, the CDR3 was defined following IMGT conventions as running from the conserved cysteine to phenylalanine. To get clonality, Shannon entropy was normalized by log2 of the number of productive unique TCRs and the result was subtracted from 1. Scalp TCRbeta sequences were cross-referenced with sorted blood CD4 and CD8 repertoires so that the CD4 or CD8 identity of scalp clones could be inferred. The immuneACCESS repertoire file appears here via TCRdb, limited to in-frame rearrangements. These files lack a portion of the clones; in checked studies, under half of the deficit traces to unresolved V genes, and the cause of the others is not known. V, J and clone size are those of that table, while D and trimming were read from the DNA. This sample has approximately 280,000 clones in its table, and roughly 64% of those were observed once. 1.8% of the sample rests with the top ten.

This specimen was CD4+ T cells sorted from blood, taken at week 24, from a patient treated with tofacitinib. The chain couples TRBV30 to TRBJ1-1, with 10 bases aligning to TRBD1. This receptor was obtained from a human donor with alopecia areata. The sequence in DNA is TGTGCCGGAGCCGGGGACAGGGGCACTGAAGCTTTCTTT. This sequence encodes CAGAGDRGTEAFF.